A single sample gave rise to the 16 T cell receptor beta chains below, sequenced in a study of CD8 T cells in Susac syndrome. With random hexamers, 0.5 to 1 ug RNA was reverse transcribed. TCRdb independently ran MiXCR on the immunoSEQ multiplex PCR reads; one entry per CDR3 protein. This sample has roughly 200,000 distinct CDR3 sequences, with approximately 95% found just once. Material for sequencing was CD4+ T cells from PBMCs. These receptors were obtained from a human donor with multiple sclerosis.

This chain uses TRBV30 with TRBJ2-7; tentatively, D is TRBD1 (6 bases). Germline V gene sequence: CDR1 GTSNPN, CDR2 SVGIG (reference sequence). Trimming removed 3 bases at V and 12 bases at J, with 15 bases between. This CDR3 is built from 11 residues. The CDR3 region is CAWSAPGQRYF. As DNA, the CDR3 is TGTGCCTGGAGCGCCCCCGGACAGCGGTACTTC.

The V and J genes are TRBV5-4 and TRBJ1-1, with TRBD1 matching over 9 bases. Trimming removed 5 bases from V and 4 bases from J; junction bases left unmatched: 9. This CDR3 is 15 amino acids long. The V gene's germline CDR1 is SGHNT and CDR2 YYREEE (reference sequence). The CDR3 spells CASRRATGGLTEAFF. The CDR3 DNA reads as TGTGCCAGCAGGCGAGCGACAGGGGGGCTCACTGAAGCTTTCTTT.

V and J are TRBV28 and TRBJ2-7, with D perhaps TRBD1 (5 bases). V was pared by 3 bases and J by 2 bases, with 32 bases between. Germline values: CDR1 MDHEN, CDR2 SYDVKM. The CDR3 runs 21 residues. The CDR3 sequence is CASSFSVPRVGLGKGAYEQYF. For the CDR3, the DNA is TGTGCCAGCAGTTTTTCGGTGCCCCGTGTGGGGCTGGGGAAAGGGGCCTACGAGCAGTACTTC.

The chain is built from TRBV30 and TRBJ2-6; D call uncertain. The CDR3 length is 15 residues. The germline V and J ends were trimmed by 0 bases and 4 bases, with 10 bases remaining between them. Germline V gene data show CDR1 as GTSNPN and CDR2 as SVGIG (reference sequence). Here the CDR3 DNA reads TGTGCCTGGAGTGTAGGTGGCTCCGGGGCCAACGTCCTGACTTTC. It is translated as CAWSVGGSGANVLTF.

The V gene is TRBV7-7, the J gene TRBJ2-1, with unresolved D. V was cut by 4 bases and J by 7 bases, with 14 bases left in between. This CDR3 has 14 amino acids. Germline loops: CDR1 SSHAT, CDR2 FNYEAQ (reference sequence). CDR3 loop: CASSSAPLGNEQFF. The CDR3 coding sequence is TGTGCCAGCAGCTCCGCCCCCCTGGGGAATGAGCAGTTCTTC.

This clonotype has a single count. The J gene is TRBJ2-5, the V gene TRBV7-2, with D tentatively TRBD1 or TRBD2 (6 bases each). CDR3 length: 16 residues. CDR1 and CDR2 from the germline V gene are SGHTA and FQGNSA. Trimming pared 5 bases from V and 4 bases from J, leaving 20 bases between. CDR3 amino acids: CASSPLGTGARETQYF. DNA of the CDR3: TGTGCCAGCAGCCCCTTAGGGACGGGGGCGCGAGAGACCCAGTACTTC.

The rearrangement uses TRBV12-3 or TRBV12-4 and TRBJ2-3; 9 bases match TRBD1. The ends lost 6 bases at V and 1 base at J; junction bases unmatched: 5. The CDR3 sequence is 15 residues long. The CDR3 region has the DNA TGTGCCAGCAGAAACAGGGGGCAAGGCACAGATACGCAGTATTTT. Translation: CASRNRGQGTDTQYF.

V usage is TRBV7-2 and J usage is TRBJ2-1, with D hard to call. Trimming took off 1 base at V and 5 bases at J, with 12 bases between the two ends. CDR1 SGHTA and CDR2 FQGNSA come from the germline V gene. This CDR3 is built from 15 residues. CDR3: CASSLGRVPNNEQFF. CDR3 nucleotides: TGTGCCAGCAGCTTAGGGCGCGTCCCAAACAATGAGCAGTTCTTC.

V usage is TRBV2 and J usage is TRBJ2-2, with TRBD1 matching over 9 bases. Unmatched junction bases numbered 10, after V lost 7 bases and J lost 7 bases. The CDR3 has 15 residues. Per germline, CDR1 SNHLY and CDR2 FYNNEI. CDR3 region: CASKEQGARIGELFF. The CDR3 nucleotides read TGTGCCAGCAAGGAACAGGGGGCGCGAATCGGGGAGCTGTTTTTT.

The chain recombines TRBV5-1 with TRBJ2-7, with D perhaps matching TRBD1 (6 bases). V lost 4 bases and J 0 bases, leaving 11 bases between the germline ends. Germline-derived CDR1 and CDR2 are SGHRS and YFSETQ. This CDR3 region has 14 residues. In DNA form, the CDR3 reads TGCGCCAGCAGCGACGACAGGAGCTCCTACGAGCAGTACTTC. Its protein product is CASSDDRSSYEQYF.

V usage is TRBV5-1 and J usage is TRBJ2-5, with 9 bases matching TRBD2. The trim removed 0 bases at V and 5 bases at J, leaving 2 bases unmatched. The CDR3 consists of 14 residues. The V gene's germline CDR1 is SGHRS and CDR2 YFSETQ. In nucleotides, the CDR3 is TGCGCCAGCAGCTTGGGACTAGCGGCGGAGACCCAGTACTTC. This sequence encodes CASSLGLAAETQYF. The full variable domain, completed using reference TRBV5-1 and TRBJ2-5, is KAGVTQTPRYLIKTRGQQVTLSCSPISGHRSVSWYQQTPGQGLQFLFEYFSETQRNKGNFPGRFSGRQFSNSRSEMNVSTLELGDSALYLCASSLGLAAETQYFGPGTRLLVL.

V usage is TRBV24-1 and J usage is TRBJ2-5; 13 bases fit TRBD2. V lost 5 bases, J lost 2 bases, and 4 bases stayed unmatched. The CDR3 sequence is 16 residues long. Germline CDR1 is KGHDR and CDR2 is SFDVKD. The CDR3 nucleotides are TGTGCCACCAGTGGGAGACTAGCGGGGGGTCAAGAGACCCAGTACTTC. Translation gives CATSGRLAGGQETQYF.

The chain couples TRBV20-1 to TRBJ2-3; TRBD2 matches 7 bases. Germline trimming cut 5 bases from V and 1 base from J; bases unmatched to any gene: 9. This CDR3 is built from 15 residues. Germline values: CDR1 DFQATT, CDR2 SNEGSKA (reference sequence). CDR3 sequence reads: CSAPLAARGTDTQYF. The CDR3 nucleotides are TGCAGTGCTCCCCTAGCGGCCCGTGGCACAGATACGCAGTATTTT.

The genes are TRBV6-5 and TRBJ1-1, with TRBD1 matching over 9 bases. This CDR3 comprises 16 residues. Trimming took 4 bases from V and 1 from J; bases not matched to a gene: 7. The germline V gene encodes CDR1 MNHEY and CDR2 SVGAGI. CDR3 amino acids: CASSSYRGPGNTEAFF. In DNA form, the CDR3 reads TGTGCCAGCAGTTCTTACAGGGGGCCCGGGAACACTGAAGCTTTCTTT.

The chain couples TRBV30 to TRBJ2-7; 7 bases agree with TRBD1. The CDR3 sequence is 14 residues long. After removal of 0 bases from V and 4 bases from J, the junction contained 6 bases not matched to a gene. CDR1 and CDR2 (germline): GTSNPN, SVGIG (reference sequence). The CDR3 DNA follows: TGTGCCTGGAGTGTAGAGGGGGCGCAGTACGAGCAGTACTTC. Translation: CAWSVEGAQYEQYF.

The chain recombines TRBV20-1 with TRBJ1-2; 9 bases map to TRBD1. Per the germline V gene, CDR1 is DFQATT and CDR2 is SNEGSKA (reference sequence). V was clipped by 0 bases and J by 4 bases; unmatched bases: 12. The CDR3 length is 17 residues. CDR3 in DNA: TGCAGTGCTAGAGATAATCCGGGACAGGGAGTTTTCTATGGCTACACCTTC. Its translation is CSARDNPGQGVFYGYTF.